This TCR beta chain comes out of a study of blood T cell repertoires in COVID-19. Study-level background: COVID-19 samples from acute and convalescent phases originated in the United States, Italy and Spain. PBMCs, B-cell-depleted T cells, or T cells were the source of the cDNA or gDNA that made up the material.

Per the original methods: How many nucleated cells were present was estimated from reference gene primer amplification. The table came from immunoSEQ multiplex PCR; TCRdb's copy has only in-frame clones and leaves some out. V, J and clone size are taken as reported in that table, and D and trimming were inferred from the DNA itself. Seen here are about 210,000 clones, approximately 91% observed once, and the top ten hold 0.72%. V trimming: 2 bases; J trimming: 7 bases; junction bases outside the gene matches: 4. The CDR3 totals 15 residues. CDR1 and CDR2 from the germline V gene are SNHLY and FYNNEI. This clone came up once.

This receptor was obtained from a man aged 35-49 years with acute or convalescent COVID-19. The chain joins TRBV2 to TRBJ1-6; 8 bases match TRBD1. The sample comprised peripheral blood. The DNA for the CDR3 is TGTGCCAGCAGTGAACAGGGACAGGAGAATTCACCCCTCCACTTT. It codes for CASSEQGQENSPLHF.